This entry concerns a single TCR beta chain. This clonotype has a handful of counts. Its antigen target is currently unknown. Base qualities are not provided; no much larger clone lies one nucleotide away. The CDR3 goes from the cysteine to the phenylalanine over 15 residues. Here the CDR3 DNA is all that survives: 45 bases in frame from base 1. Trimming removed 5 bases from V and 2 bases from J; the gene matches leave 6 bases unexplained. CDR1 and CDR2 (SGHTA, FQGNSA) derive from the germline V gene. PBMCs were isolated by Ficoll-Paque density gradient centrifugation. These data are taken from a study of T-cell memory formation after mild COVID-19 (TCRdb year 2021). Some background on the complete study: Most TCR sequence clusters were specific to one of the two donors. Longitudinal TCRalpha and TCRbeta repertoire sequencing tracked T-cell clones expanding and contracting after mild COVID-19 in a couple of donors. Two young, previously healthy adult volunteers, one female and one male, were included in the cohort. The full study reports these points: The study covered only a couple of mild cases, and larger cohorts including severe cases with pre-infection samples were considered necessary. Contracting CD4+ clones turned up mainly in the CM and EM memory subsets, whereas EMRA was where CD8+ clones were enriched. Some responding clones were detected in pre-infection memory, which suggested that pre-existing cross-reactive memory T cells had joined the SARS-CoV-2 response. The second-wave clones that peaked on day 37 were not confirmed to be SARS-CoV-2 specific. Balanced CD4/CD8 phenotypes were observed for clones contracting from day 15 to 85, whereas a bias towards CD4+ was observed for a second wave of clones expanding from day 15 to 37.

Sequencing instrument: Illumina NovaSeq 6000. Using 5'RACE with constant-segment primers, TCRalpha and TCRbeta cDNA libraries were constructed, with sample barcodes and unique molecular identifiers added in the process. RNA was extracted from every sample with Trizol reagent. Libraries were amplified in two PCR steps, with a second sample barcode and Illumina TruSeq adapters added in the second step. Libraries were sequenced on an Illumina NovaSeq with 2 x 150 bp paired-end reads. The original pipeline was this. With migec v1.2.7, reads were demultiplexed and then collapsed into UMI-guided consensus sequences. Using mixcr v2.1.11, UMI consensuses were aligned to TRA and TRB V and J templates and then assembled into clonotypes. A clonotype was counted as expanded or contracted only if both edgeR and NoisET called the change significant, with noise models trained on biological replicates. edgeR calls used a false discovery rate-adjusted p below 0.01 and a log2 fold-change threshold of 1. As an exploratory analysis of dynamics, PCA with hierarchical clustering was applied to max-normalized trajectories of the 1000 most abundant clonotypes. Separately sequenced CD4+ and CD8+ repertoires were used to assign a CD4 or CD8 phenotype to each responding clone. TCRdb itself trimmed the public reads at Q25 with fastp, ran MiXCR and retained productive beta chains. Each CDR3 protein appears once, grouped with its most common genes and DNA. It is TCRdb's table, rather than the study itself, that gives the V and J calls and clone size. This sample lists about 320,000 distinct CDR3 sequences; more than 13% were detected once. The ten most abundant clones make up 21% of the sample.

The rearranged chain carries TRBV7-2 and TRBJ1-3, with 7 central nucleotides matching TRBD1. This receptor was taken from a young man who had mild COVID-19 (a few samples of this study predate the infection). The sample titles of this study are shuffled in the database, so cell type and time point are left out; the donor was told from shared clones. The specimen sequenced was PBMCs or a T cell subset sorted from them (not recorded which). The sequence in DNA is TGTGCCAGCAGCCCACAGGGGATCCCTGGAAACACCATATATTTT. Its translation is CASSPQGIPGNTIYF.